This paragraph covers one T cell receptor beta chain sequence. The entry originates in a study of shared T cell receptors in the human thymus. The CDR3 covers 15 residues. CDR1 and CDR2 from the germline V gene are SGHDT and YYEEEE. The V end was cut by 4 bases, the J end by 0 bases, with 11 bases between. The repertoire was sequenced with immunoSEQ multiplex PCR; TCRdb's copy has only in-frame clones and lacks some. The repertoire holds about 660,000 clones, with approximately 87% as singletons. This same sample was also part of a study on human thymus T cells.

This sequence originates from a boy in the first two years of life with a congenital heart defect. Sample: thymocytes. The chain carries TRBV5-6 and TRBJ1-5, with unresolved D. The CDR3 DNA reads TGTGCCAGCAGCCGCCGAGGGTATAGCAATCAGCCCCAGCATTTT. The encoded protein is CASSRRGYSNQPQHF.